This entry describes one TCR beta chain. Its target is unknown. The entry originates in a study of shared clonotypes between healthy human individuals. Broader study findings: It was the few donors that limited the genetic and exposure-history diversity represented.

Method: immunoSEQ multiplex PCR; TCRdb's copy keeps in-frame clones and lacks some. The profile covers 400,000 to 500,000 clones, with around 80% appearing a single time and around 12% taken by the ten largest. Unsorted samples used about 90 million PBMCs for genomic DNA. CDR1 and CDR2 (germline): SQVTM, ANQGSEA. The CDR3 spans 13 residues. The germline V and J ends were trimmed by 3 bases and 2 bases, with 11 bases remaining between them. Sequencing input: PBMCs. The clonotype originates from a woman aged 40 to 55 in good health. Some clones in this sample may be carry-over from other donors' samples. The chain recombines TRBV29-1 with TRBJ2-7; possible D gene TRBD2, 6 bases. CDR3 region: CSVDGGVAYEQYF. The DNA for the CDR3 is TGCAGCGTTGATGGAGGGGTGGCCTACGAGCAGTACTTC.